This T cell receptor beta chain originates from a study of blood T cells in healthy people across ages. General observations from the study: With naive T cell percentage, TCR beta diversity showed a strong correlation.

The CDR3 has 17 amino acids. Germline V CDR1 and CDR2: MNHEY, SMNVEV (reference sequence). V was clipped by 5 bases and J by 2 bases, with 20 bases between them. Comment on this clonotype: Antigen: not known.

It was with a sample-barcoded 5' primer and a J-beta primer mix that a second PCR of about 6 to 11 cycles was run. TCRdb fed the 5' RACE reads into MiXCR, producing one record per CDR3 protein. The repertoire consists of roughly 1,500,000 distinct CDR3 sequences, with about 35% occurring once and the leading ten covering approximately 10%. This chain joins TRBV27 and TRBJ2-3; D may be TRBD2 (6 bases). Source material: blood. This sequence was found in a woman aged 30 to 39 in good health. The CDR3 spells CASSTTLARGPTDTQYF. In DNA form, the CDR3 reads TGTGCCAGCAGTACCACCCTAGCGAGGGGTCCCACAGATACGCAGTATTTT.